These 11 T cell receptor beta chains were all obtained from the same sample, sequenced in a study of cytomegalovirus exposure and HLA in healthy donors. PCR amplification relied on 60 Vbeta primers (plus 13 Jbeta primers). The method was immunoSEQ multiplex PCR; TCRdb's version includes in-frame clones alone and lacks a portion of them. The table lists about 99,000 clones, 60% to 80% of them singletons. The sequenced sample consisted of PBMCs. The source is a middle-aged man in good health and CMV-seronegative.

Comments on this clone: Other DNA sequences in the same sample also yield this CDR3. The chain links TRBV6-4 to TRBJ2-2, with 7 bases aligning to TRBD2. The CDR3 consists of 13 residues. The V gene's germline CDR1 is MRHNA and CDR2 SNTAGT. Germline trimming cut 5 bases from V and 3 bases from J; bases unmatched to any gene: 0. The DNA for the CDR3 is TGTGCCAGCAGTCTAGCGGACACCGGGGAGCTGTTTTTT. Its translation is CASSLADTGELFF.

The CDR3, as DNA: TGTGCCAGCAGCAGAGGTAGTTCGGAGCCTGAAGCTTTCTTT. It codes for CASSRGSSEPEAFF. The V and J genes are TRBV5-6 and TRBJ1-1; D not resolved. Trimming stripped 4 bases from V and 6 bases from J, with 16 bases between. CDR3 length equals 14 residues. Germline V CDR1 and CDR2: SGHDT, YYEEEE.

This rearrangement joins TRBV10-3 to TRBJ1-2, with D possibly matching TRBD1 (5 bases). CDR1 and CDR2 (germline): ENHRY, SYGVKD. The CDR3 totals 14 residues. Trimming stripped 2 bases from V and 1 base from J, with 8 bases between. CDR3 nucleotide sequence: TGTGCCATCAGTGAGCAGGGCCTTAACTATGGCTACACCTTC. This codes for CAISEQGLNYGYTF.

This clone was seen a few times. The chain is built from TRBV12-5 and TRBJ2-7, with D possibly being TRBD1 (6 bases). In germline, CDR1 is LGHNT, CDR2 FRNRAP. The V and J ends lost 5 bases and 0 bases respectively, with 14 bases between them. The CDR3 sequence is 15 residues long. The DNA for the CDR3 is TGTGCTAGTGGTCAAGGACAGAAAACCTCCTACGAGCAGTACTTC. It specifies CASGQGQKTSYEQYF. Drawing the rest from reference TRBV12-5 and TRBJ2-7, the complete variable domain is DARVTQTPRHKVTEMGQEVTMRCQPILGHNTVFWYRQTMMQGLELLAYFRNRAPLDDSGMPKDRFSAEMPDATLATLKIQPSEPRDSAVYFCASGQGQKTSYEQYFGPGTRLTVT.

The V and J genes are TRBV5-1 and TRBJ2-7; 10 bases are a match to TRBD2. V gave up 2 bases and J gave up 0 bases; unmatched junction bases: 5. Per germline, CDR1 SGHRS and CDR2 YFSETQ. There are 16 residues in the CDR3. The CDR3 DNA follows: TGCGCCAGCAGCTTCAGCGGGGGGGTAGGCTCCTACGAGCAGTACTTC. This codes for CASSFSGGVGSYEQYF.

This chain connects TRBV28 to TRBJ1-4, with D possibly being TRBD1 (6 bases). CDR1 and CDR2 from the germline V gene are MDHEN and SYDVKM. Trimming removed 5 bases from V and 8 bases from J, with 15 bases in between. This CDR3 is 14 amino acids long. The CDR3 reads CASSLQGVNEKLFF. The CDR3 coding sequence is TGTGCCAGCAGTCTACAGGGAGTCAACGAAAAACTGTTTTTT.

The chain couples TRBV7-2 to TRBJ2-3, with D tentatively TRBD2 (5 bases). Trimming stripped 2 bases from V and 4 bases from J, with 13 bases between. Germline CDR1 SGHTA, CDR2 FQGNSA. The CDR3 loop spans 15 amino acids. The CDR3 loop reads CASSLNSRRADTQYF. The CDR3 DNA follows: TGTGCCAGCAGCTTAAATTCTCGGCGGGCAGATACGCAGTATTTT.

The rearrangement joins TRBV10-3 to TRBJ1-2, with 9 nucleotides matching TRBD1. Germline CDR1 is ENHRY and CDR2 is SYGVKD. The CDR3 totals 14 residues. V lost 5 bases and J lost 4; bases outside the gene matches: 5. The CDR3 sequence: CAISTGQGLYGYTF. The DNA of the CDR3 is TGTGCCATCAGTACGGGACAGGGACTCTATGGCTACACCTTC.

The chain combines TRBV19 with TRBJ2-7, with D perhaps matching TRBD2 (6 bases). This CDR3 has 13 amino acids. The V end was cut by 5 bases, the J end by 4 bases, with 12 bases between. Germline V gene data show CDR1 as LNHDA and CDR2 as SQIVND (reference sequence). The CDR3 sequence: CASSPGLKYEQYF. The CDR3 nucleotides read TGTGCCAGTAGTCCAGGACTAAAATACGAGCAGTACTTC. Drawing the rest from reference TRBV19 and TRBJ2-7, the complete variable domain is DGGITQSPKYLFRKEGQNVTLSCEQNLNHDAMYWYRQDPGQGLRLIYYSQIVNDFQKGDIAEGYSVSREKKESFPLTVTSAQKNPTAFYLCASSPGLKYEQYFGPGTRLTVT.

J is TRBJ1-5 and V is TRBV2, with D perhaps matching TRBD1 (5 bases). The germline V gene has CDR1 SNHLY and CDR2 FYNNEI. CDR3 length: 14 residues. With 4 bases removed from V and 2 bases from J, the gap between germline ends came to 9 bases. In DNA, the CDR3 is TGTGCCAGCAGTGCGGGGGACGGCAATCAGCCCCAGCATTTT. Encoded protein: CASSAGDGNQPQHF.

The J gene is TRBJ1-5, the V gene TRBV5-4; D ambiguous. The CDR3 is 13 amino acids. Germline CDR1 is SGHNT and CDR2 is YYREEE (reference sequence). V lost 3 bases and J 8 bases, leaving 12 bases between the germline ends. The CDR3 reads CASSSGEGKPQHF. In DNA, the CDR3 is TGTGCCAGCAGCTCTGGGGAGGGTAAGCCCCAGCATTTT.